Below are 10 T cell receptor beta chains sequenced from a single sample in a study of cytomegalovirus exposure and HLA in healthy donors. The repertoire was sequenced with immunoSEQ multiplex PCR; TCRdb's copy has only in-frame clones and lacks some. Here the sample spans more than 90,000 clones, more than 75% being singletons. Sequencing used PBMCs. The source is a man between 18 and 29 years old in good health and CMV-seronegative.

The V call is TRBV6-5, the J call TRBJ2-7; a weak D match, TRBD1 (5 bases). CDR3 length: 12 residues. Germline CDR1 MNHEY, CDR2 SVGAGI. V was clipped by 5 bases and J by 5 bases, with 10 bases between them. The CDR3 DNA is TGTGCCAGCAGTGCGTCAGGGAACGAGCAGTACTTC. Translation gives CASSASGNEQYF.

V usage is TRBV4-2 and J usage is TRBJ1-5; D is unclear. Trimming stripped 0 bases from V and 8 bases from J, with 8 bases between. The CDR3 spans 13 residues. Germline CDR1 reads LGHNA; CDR2 reads YNFKEQ. This CDR3 reads CASSQDGDKPQHF. Here the CDR3 DNA reads TGTGCCAGCAGCCAAGATGGAGATAAGCCCCAGCATTTT.

This chain joins TRBV11-2 and TRBJ2-7, with 11 positions matching TRBD2. The CDR3 runs 14 residues. Germline V gives CDR1 SGHAT, CDR2 FQNNGV. V gave up 3 bases and J gave up 4 bases; unmatched junction bases: 2. The CDR3 sequence is CASSFSSGRYEQYF. In DNA form, the CDR3 reads TGTGCCAGCAGCTTTTCTAGCGGGAGGTACGAGCAGTACTTC.

J is TRBJ2-1 and V is TRBV5-1; 8 nucleotides agree with TRBD2. The CDR3 is 15 amino acids. V was pared by 2 bases and J by 5 bases, with 6 bases of the junction left unmatched. Germline values: CDR1 SGHRS, CDR2 YFSETQ. In DNA form, the CDR3 reads TGCGCCAGCAGCTTCGTTGCGGGAGGCAACAATGAGCAGTTCTTC. It codes for CASSFVAGGNNEQFF.

The chain joins TRBV7-2 to TRBJ2-1; the match to TRBD1 covers 7 bases. Germline values: CDR1 SGHTA, CDR2 FQGNSA. The CDR3 has 14 amino acids. V lost 8 bases to trimming and J lost 4 bases; unmatched junction nucleotides: 8. CDR3 amino acids: CASARGTEYNEQFF. In DNA form, the CDR3 reads TGTGCCAGCGCTAGGGGGACAGAATACAATGAGCAGTTCTTC.

This chain joins TRBV5-1 and TRBJ2-3; tentative D call: TRBD2 (6 bases). V shed 3 bases and J shed 4 bases, with 15 bases lying between them. The CDR3 consists of 15 residues. Per germline, CDR1 SGHRS and CDR2 YFSETQ. CDR3 in amino acids: CASSSTSVPADTQYF. The CDR3 DNA follows: TGCGCCAGCAGCTCGACTAGTGTGCCGGCAGATACGCAGTATTTT.

The chain has TRBV6-1 and TRBJ2-7; D might be TRBD1 (5 bases). Germline CDR1 is MNHNS and CDR2 is SASEGT. V was cut by 4 bases and J by 3 bases, with 10 bases left in between. This CDR3 has 13 amino acids. The CDR3, as DNA: TGTGCCAGCAGTGGACGACAGTACTACGAGCAGTACTTC. Its protein is CASSGRQYYEQYF.

CDR3 region: CASSDPTSGKETQYF. CDR3 nucleotides: TGTGCCAGCAGTGATCCGACTAGCGGGAAAGAGACCCAGTACTTC. This chain connects TRBV25-1 to TRBJ2-5; 11 bases line up with TRBD2. The CDR3 totals 15 residues. Trimming at V came to 3 bases and at J to 3 bases, leaving 3 bases not matched to a gene. CDR1 is MGHDK and CDR2 is SYGVNS in the germline V gene.

The rearrangement links TRBV5-6 to TRBJ2-5; D is uncertain. This CDR3 has 13 amino acids. Germline CDR1 and CDR2: SGHDT and YYEEEE. Trimming removed 1 base from V and 5 bases from J, with 9 bases in between. CDR3 sequence reads: CASSLLGRETQYF. The CDR3 coding sequence is TGTGCCAGCAGCTTGTTGGGCCGGGAGACCCAGTACTTC.

The rearrangement uses TRBV2 and TRBJ1-2; TRBD1 matches at 7 bases. CDR3 length: 12 residues. V lost 5 bases, J lost 8 bases, and 5 bases stayed unmatched. From germline, CDR1 is SNHLY and CDR2 FYNNEI. CDR3 in amino acids: CASSSGTAGYTF. CDR3 nucleotides: TGTGCCAGCAGTTCCGGGACAGCCGGCTACACCTTC.